The 25 T cell receptor beta chains reported below all come from one sample, sequenced in a study of T-cell memory formation after mild COVID-19. TCRdb itself ran the 5' RACE reads through MiXCR, one entry per CDR3 protein. The sample gives over 400,000 distinct CDR3 sequences, around a quarter of which show up once; around 13% is in the top ten. The sequenced sample was PBMCs or a T cell subset sorted from them (not recorded which). The receptors here all came from an adult woman who had mild COVID-19 (a few samples of this study predate the infection). Cell type and time point are not known.

This clonotype was seen only a few times. The genes are TRBV19 and TRBJ2-1; 8 bases are a match to TRBD1. From germline, CDR1 is LNHDA and CDR2 SQIVND (reference sequence). The CDR3 totals 16 residues. Trimming cost V 0 bases and J 5 bases; bases outside gene matches: 6. CDR3 coding DNA: TGTGCCAGTAGTATAGATCGGGGGACAGGTCACAATGAGCAGTTCTTC. Translating it yields CASSIDRGTGHNEQFF.

CDR3 protein: CASSLVGSGGATDTQYF. The CDR3 DNA is TGTGCCAGCAGCTTAGTGGGGAGCGGGGGTGCCACAGATACGCAGTATTTT. The gene calls are TRBV7-3 and TRBJ2-3, with TRBD2 identical over 8 bases. The CDR3 runs 17 residues. With 2 bases clipped from V and 2 bases from J, the junction kept 9 bases outside the gene matches. The germline V gene encodes CDR1 SGHTA and CDR2 FQGTGA.

V and J are TRBV20-1 and TRBJ2-3; D might be TRBD1 (6 bases). CDR3 length equals 15 residues. The V end was cut by 2 bases, the J end by 2 bases, with 14 bases between. Germline loops: CDR1 DFQATT, CDR2 SNEGSKA (reference sequence). The CDR3 loop is CSARRQGLNTDTQYF. In DNA form, the CDR3 reads TGCAGTGCTAGAAGGCAGGGGTTAAACACAGATACGCAGTATTTT.

V usage is TRBV29-1 and J usage is TRBJ1-1; a weak D match, TRBD1 (5 bases). The CDR3 loop spans 13 amino acids. Germline V CDR1 and CDR2: SQVTM, ANQGSEA. The CDR3 region has the DNA TGCACCTCGGGACGGCCACTGAACACTGAAGCTTTCTTT. This sequence encodes CTSGRPLNTEAFF.

CDR3 nucleotide sequence: TGTGCCAGCAGCTTAAACTGGGACACGACCGGGGAGCTGTTTTTT. As protein: CASSLNWDTTGELFF. The chain uses TRBV7-6 and TRBJ2-2; perhaps TRBD1 as D (6 bases). The CDR3 sequence is 15 residues long. V lost 2 bases and J 5 bases, leaving 12 bases between the germline ends. The V gene's germline CDR1 is SGHVS and CDR2 FNYEAQ.

This clonotype was observed a few times. The chain joins TRBV20-1 to TRBJ1-1; D uncertain. The CDR3 sequence is 10 residues long. The germline CDR1 and CDR2 sequences are DFQATT and SNEGSKA (reference sequence). The germline V and J ends were trimmed by 3 bases and 6 bases, with 5 bases remaining between them. The CDR3 loop reads CSASSSEAFF. The CDR3 DNA reads TGCAGTGCTAGTTCATCTGAAGCTTTCTTT.

The table lists this clonotype with a few counts. The V call is TRBV20-1, the J call TRBJ2-7; either TRBD1 or TRBD2 may supply D (5 bases each). The CDR3 has 13 residues. Deletions cut 0 bases from V and 7 bases from J, with 13 bases between. Per germline, CDR1 DFQATT and CDR2 SNEGSKA (reference sequence). The CDR3 is CSAREGPRDEQYF. The DNA for the CDR3 is TGCAGTGCTAGAGAGGGGCCTCGGGATGAGCAGTACTTC.

This rearrangement joins TRBV7-8 to TRBJ1-5; D call uncertain. The germline CDR1 and CDR2 sequences are SGHVS and FQNEAQ. The CDR3 loop spans 15 amino acids. Trimming took 1 base from V and 2 from J, leaving 9 bases between them. In DNA, the CDR3 is TGTGCCAGCAGCTTAGAAGGGTTGGGCAATCAGCCCCAGCATTTT. It yields the protein CASSLEGLGNQPQHF.

Only a few counts were recorded for this clonotype. The rearrangement links TRBV15 to TRBJ2-7; D possibly matches TRBD1 or TRBD2 (5 bases each). CDR1 and CDR2 (germline): LNHNV, YYDKDF (reference sequence). This CDR3 region has 15 residues. Deletions cut 0 bases from V and 4 bases from J, with 13 bases between. In DNA form, the CDR3 reads TGTGCCACCAGCAGAGAGAGGGGTTTTTTGTACGAGCAGTACTTC. Protein sequence: CATSRERGFLYEQYF.

This clonotype was counted a few times. The chain employs TRBV30 and TRBJ1-3; unclear D gene. The CDR3 is 14 amino acids. Looked up from germline, CDR1 is GTSNPN and CDR2 is SVGIG (reference sequence). Trimming took 2 bases from V and 0 from J, leaving 8 bases between them. For the CDR3, the DNA is TGTGCCTGGAGTCGGCAGAGCTCTGGAAACACCATATATTTT. Translating it yields CAWSRQSSGNTIYF.

In this sample, this clonotype turned up a few times. The V call is TRBV6-1, the J call TRBJ1-5, with no clear D. The germline V and J ends were trimmed by 6 bases and 5 bases, with 8 bases remaining between them. The CDR3 covers 12 residues. The germline V gene has CDR1 MNHNS and CDR2 SASEGT. CDR3 protein: CASRIDYQPQHF. CDR3 nucleotide sequence: TGTGCCAGCAGGATAGATTATCAGCCCCAGCATTTT.

The chain couples TRBV24-1 to TRBJ1-3; D perhaps matches TRBD1 (5 bases). Trimming left V 7 bases short and J 2 bases short, with 14 bases between. The CDR3 loop spans 15 amino acids. Per the germline V gene, CDR1 is KGHDR and CDR2 is SFDVKD. CDR3 coding DNA: TGTGCCACCAGCCTACCCGTGGGGGCTGGAAACACCATATATTTT. Translating it yields CATSLPVGAGNTIYF.

This clonotype was counted only a few times. This chain uses TRBV24-1 with TRBJ2-7, with no clear D. Trimming cost V 4 bases and J 2 bases, with 14 bases left between them. The CDR3 length is 15 residues. The germline gives CDR1 KGHDR, CDR2 SFDVKD. The CDR3 nucleotides read TGTGCCACCAGTGACCCTCGGACGCACCCCTACGAGCAGTACTTC. Translated, it gives CATSDPRTHPYEQYF.

The gene calls are TRBV5-1 and TRBJ2-1, with 8 bases lining up with TRBD1. CDR1 and CDR2 (germline): SGHRS, YFSETQ. This CDR3 contains 15 residues. The ends lost 1 base at V and 5 bases at J; junction bases unmatched: 5. CDR3 sequence reads: CASSLKTGANNEQFF. Here the CDR3 DNA reads TGCGCCAGCAGCTTGAAGACAGGGGCGAACAATGAGCAGTTCTTC.

Many counts were recorded for this clonotype. V usage is TRBV7-9 and J usage is TRBJ1-1, with 7 bases aligning to TRBD1. In germline, CDR1 is SEHNR, CDR2 FQNEAQ (reference sequence). Trimming took 5 bases from V and 1 from J; bases not matched to a gene: 7. The CDR3 sequence is 15 residues long. The DNA of the CDR3 is TGTGCCAGCAGCCGCGGGACAGCTAAGAACACTGAAGCTTTCTTT. Protein sequence: CASSRGTAKNTEAFF.

This clonotype was seen a handful of times. The chain combines TRBV6-5 with TRBJ2-5, with 7 bases aligning to TRBD1. This CDR3 has 14 residues. Germline V lookup: CDR1 MNHEY, CDR2 SVGAGI. V lost 7 bases, J lost 1 base, and 6 bases stayed unmatched. In DNA form, the CDR3 reads TGTGCCAGCATGAGGGGACAGATCCAAGAGACCCAGTACTTC. The encoded protein is CASMRGQIQETQYF.

The V gene is TRBV4-3, the J gene TRBJ1-6; 7 nucleotides match TRBD1. Per the germline V gene, CDR1 is LGHNA and CDR2 is YSLEER. This CDR3 region has 17 residues. Trimming removed 4 bases from V and 6 bases from J; junction bases left unmatched: 12. CDR3 sequence reads: CASSRSLGGIGNSPLHF. The CDR3 bases are TGCGCCAGCAGCCGATCACTAGGGGGCATAGGTAATTCACCCCTCCACTTT.

The chain is built from TRBV25-1 and TRBJ1-5; TRBD1 matches at 8 bases. Trimming took 4 bases from V and 4 from J; bases not matched to a gene: 3. CDR1 and CDR2 (germline): MGHDK, SYGVNS. This CDR3 has 14 amino acids. The CDR3 DNA sequence: TGTGCCAGCAGTGCTAACAGGGGGAATCAGCCCCAGCATTTT. Its translation: CASSANRGNQPQHF.

The CDR3 sequence: CASSPRTGSQPQHF. The CDR3 DNA is TGCGCCAGCAGCCCAAGGACAGGGTCTCAGCCCCAGCATTTT. The V call is TRBV4-1, the J call TRBJ1-5, with TRBD1 matching 8 bases. V shed 4 bases, J shed 6 bases, and the junction held 5 bases outside the gene matches. Germline V gene data show CDR1 as MGHRA and CDR2 as YSYEKL. This CDR3 is built from 14 residues.

This chain joins TRBV25-1 and TRBJ2-2, with 9 bases fitting TRBD1. The length of the CDR3 is 15 residues. V gave up 6 bases and J gave up 6 bases; unmatched junction bases: 8. Per germline, CDR1 MGHDK and CDR2 SYGVNS. The CDR3 loop is CASRPQGAGAGELFF. The CDR3 region has the DNA TGTGCCAGCAGACCACAGGGGGCAGGTGCCGGGGAGCTGTTTTTT.

This rearrangement joins TRBV10-3 to TRBJ1-1; D may be TRBD1 (5 bases). The CDR3 sequence is 14 residues long. The germline CDR1 and CDR2 sequences are ENHRY and SYGVKD. V was shortened by 8 bases and J by 1 base, with 14 bases between the two germline ends. In nucleotides, the CDR3 is TGTGCCATCTGGGTCGGGACGGCGAACACTGAAGCTTTCTTT. It is translated as CAIWVGTANTEAFF.

Ten or more counts support this clonotype. The chain has TRBV25-1 and TRBJ2-5; 8 bases match TRBD2. The CDR3 sequence is 16 residues long. V lost 1 base, J lost 3 bases, and 7 bases stayed unmatched. CDR1 is MGHDK and CDR2 is SYGVNS in the germline V gene. CDR3 residues: CASSEFRGGFKETQYF. Here the CDR3 DNA reads TGTGCCAGCAGTGAATTTCGGGGGGGCTTCAAAGAGACCCAGTACTTC.

The rearrangement uses TRBV19 and TRBJ1-2, with 9 bases matching TRBD1. Germline assignment: CDR1 LNHDA and CDR2 SQIVND (reference sequence). The CDR3 is made up of 17 amino acids. The V and J ends lost 0 bases and 4 bases, in that order; junction bases with no gene match: 9. CDR3 nucleotides: TGTGCCAGTAGTATAGATCATCACGACAGGGGGATCTATGGCTACACCTTC. It translates to CASSIDHHDRGIYGYTF.

The V call is TRBV20-1, the J call TRBJ2-7; D remains ambiguous. The CDR3 loop spans 12 amino acids. V gave up 0 bases and J gave up 6 bases, with 9 bases separating them. Germline V gene lookup returns CDR1 DFQATT and CDR2 SNEGSKA (reference sequence). CDR3 residues: CSAREMGREQYF. CDR3 DNA: TGCAGTGCTAGAGAGATGGGCCGCGAGCAGTACTTC.

J is TRBJ2-5 and V is TRBV5-1; TRBD2 aligns across 7 bases. Germline CDR1 and CDR2: SGHRS and YFSETQ. The junction had 13 bases not matched to a gene; V was cut back by 4 bases and J by 1 base. The CDR3 runs 17 residues. In DNA, the CDR3 is TGCGCCAGCAGCACCGGCGGGGGAACCGGGACCCAAGAGACCCAGTACTTC. Translated: CASSTGGGTGTQETQYF.